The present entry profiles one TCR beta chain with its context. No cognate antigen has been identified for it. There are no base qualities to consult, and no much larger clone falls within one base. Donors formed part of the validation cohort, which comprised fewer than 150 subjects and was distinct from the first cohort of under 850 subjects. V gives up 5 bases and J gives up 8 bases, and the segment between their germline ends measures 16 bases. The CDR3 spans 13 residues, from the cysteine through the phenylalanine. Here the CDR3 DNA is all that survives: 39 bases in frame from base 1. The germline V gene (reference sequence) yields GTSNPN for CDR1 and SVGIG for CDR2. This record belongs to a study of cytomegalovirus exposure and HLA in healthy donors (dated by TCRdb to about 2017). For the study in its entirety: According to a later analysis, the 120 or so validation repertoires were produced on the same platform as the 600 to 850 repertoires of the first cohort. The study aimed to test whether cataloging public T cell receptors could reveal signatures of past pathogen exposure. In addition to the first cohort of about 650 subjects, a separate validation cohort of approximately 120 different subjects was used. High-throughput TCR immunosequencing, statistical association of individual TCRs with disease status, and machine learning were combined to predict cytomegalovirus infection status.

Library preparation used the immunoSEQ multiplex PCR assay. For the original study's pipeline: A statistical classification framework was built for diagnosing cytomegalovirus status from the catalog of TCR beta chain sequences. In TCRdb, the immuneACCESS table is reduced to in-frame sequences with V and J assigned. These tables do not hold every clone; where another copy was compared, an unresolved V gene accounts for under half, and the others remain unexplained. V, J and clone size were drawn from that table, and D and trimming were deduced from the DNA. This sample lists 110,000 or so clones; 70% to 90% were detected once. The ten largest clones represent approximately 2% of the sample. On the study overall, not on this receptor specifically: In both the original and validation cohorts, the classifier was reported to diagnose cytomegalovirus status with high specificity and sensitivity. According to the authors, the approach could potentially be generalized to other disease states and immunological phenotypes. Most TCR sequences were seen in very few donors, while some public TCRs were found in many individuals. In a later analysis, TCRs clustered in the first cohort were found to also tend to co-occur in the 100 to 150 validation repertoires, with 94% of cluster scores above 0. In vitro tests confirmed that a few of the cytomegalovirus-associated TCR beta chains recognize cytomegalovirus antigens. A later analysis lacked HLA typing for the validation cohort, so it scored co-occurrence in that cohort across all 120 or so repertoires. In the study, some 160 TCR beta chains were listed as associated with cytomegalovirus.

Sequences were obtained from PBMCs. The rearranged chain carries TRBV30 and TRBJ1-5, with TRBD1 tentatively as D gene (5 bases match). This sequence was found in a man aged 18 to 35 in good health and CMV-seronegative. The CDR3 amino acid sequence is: CAWRQGRREPQHF. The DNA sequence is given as TGTGCCTGGCGTCAGGGTCGGAGGGAGCCCCAGCATTTT.